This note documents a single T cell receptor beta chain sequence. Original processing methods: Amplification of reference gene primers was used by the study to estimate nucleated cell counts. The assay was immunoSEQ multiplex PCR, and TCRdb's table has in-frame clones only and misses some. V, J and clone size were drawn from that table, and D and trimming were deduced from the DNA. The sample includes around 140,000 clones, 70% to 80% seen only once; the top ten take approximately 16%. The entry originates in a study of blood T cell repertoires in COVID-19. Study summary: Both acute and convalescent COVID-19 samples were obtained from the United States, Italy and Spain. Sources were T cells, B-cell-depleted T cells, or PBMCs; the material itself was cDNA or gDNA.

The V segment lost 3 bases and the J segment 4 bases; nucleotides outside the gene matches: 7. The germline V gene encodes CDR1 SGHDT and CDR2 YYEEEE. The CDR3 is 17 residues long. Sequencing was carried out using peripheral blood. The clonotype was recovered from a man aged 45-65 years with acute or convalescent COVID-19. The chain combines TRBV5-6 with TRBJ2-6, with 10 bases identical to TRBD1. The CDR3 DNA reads TGTGCCAGCAGCTCGACAGGGGGCGCAGGCGGGGCCAACGTCCTGACTTTC. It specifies CASSSTGGAGGANVLTF. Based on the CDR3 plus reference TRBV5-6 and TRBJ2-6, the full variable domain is DAGVTQSPTHLIKTRGQQVTLRCSPKSGHDTVSWYQQALGQGPQFIFQYYEEEERQRGNFPDRFSGHQFPNYSSELNVNALLLGDSALYLCASSSTGGAGGANVLTFGAGSRLTVL.